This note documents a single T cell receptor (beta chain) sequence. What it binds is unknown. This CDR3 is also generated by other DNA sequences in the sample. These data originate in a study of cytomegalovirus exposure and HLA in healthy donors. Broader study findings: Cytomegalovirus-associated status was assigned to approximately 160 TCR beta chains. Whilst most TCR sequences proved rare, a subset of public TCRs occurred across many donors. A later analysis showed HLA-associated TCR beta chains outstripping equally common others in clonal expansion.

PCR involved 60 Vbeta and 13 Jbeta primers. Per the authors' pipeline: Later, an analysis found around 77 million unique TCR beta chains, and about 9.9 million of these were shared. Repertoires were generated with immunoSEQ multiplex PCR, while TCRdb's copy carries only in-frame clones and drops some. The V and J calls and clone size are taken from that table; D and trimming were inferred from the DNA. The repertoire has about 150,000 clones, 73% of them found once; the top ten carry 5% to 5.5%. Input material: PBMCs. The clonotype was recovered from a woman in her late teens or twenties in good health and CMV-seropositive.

The CDR3: CASSNGQGNSPLHF. The CDR3 bases are TGTGCCAGCAGCAACGGACAGGGGAATTCACCCCTCCACTTT. J is TRBJ1-6 and V is TRBV9; 9 nucleotides match TRBD1. The CDR3 spans 14 residues. The ends lost 4 bases at V and 7 bases at J; junction bases unmatched: 3. Germline loops: CDR1 SGDLS, CDR2 YYNGEE. Supplemented by reference TRBV9 and TRBJ1-6, the full variable domain reads DSGVTQTPKHLITATGQRVTLRCSPRSGDLSVYWYQQSLDQGLQFLIQYYNGEERAKGNILERFSAQQFPDLHSELNLSSLELGDSALYFCASSNGQGNSPLHFGNGTRLTVT.